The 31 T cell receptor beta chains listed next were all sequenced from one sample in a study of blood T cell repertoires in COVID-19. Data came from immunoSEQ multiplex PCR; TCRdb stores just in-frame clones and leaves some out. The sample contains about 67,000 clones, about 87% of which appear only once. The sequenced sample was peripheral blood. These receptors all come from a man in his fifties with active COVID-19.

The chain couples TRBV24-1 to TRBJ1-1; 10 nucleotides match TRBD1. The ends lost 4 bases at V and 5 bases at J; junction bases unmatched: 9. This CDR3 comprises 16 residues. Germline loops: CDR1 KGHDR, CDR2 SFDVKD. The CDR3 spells CATSDNPGTGVTEAFF. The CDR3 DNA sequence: TGTGCCACCAGTGACAACCCCGGGACAGGGGTAACTGAAGCTTTCTTT.

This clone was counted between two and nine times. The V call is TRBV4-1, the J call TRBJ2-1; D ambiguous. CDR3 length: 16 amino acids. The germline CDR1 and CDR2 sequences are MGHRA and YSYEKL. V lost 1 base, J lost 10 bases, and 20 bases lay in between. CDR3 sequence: CASSQVDLVTFSEQFF. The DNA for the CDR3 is TGCGCCAGCAGCCAAGTAGATCTAGTCACCTTTAGCGAGCAGTTCTTC.

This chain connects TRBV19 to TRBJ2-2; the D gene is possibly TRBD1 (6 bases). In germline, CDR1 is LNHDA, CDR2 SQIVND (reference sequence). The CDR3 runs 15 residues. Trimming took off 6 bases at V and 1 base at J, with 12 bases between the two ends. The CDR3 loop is CASRSRTENTGELFF. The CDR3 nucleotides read TGTGCCAGTAGATCTCGGACAGAGAACACCGGGGAGCTGTTTTTT.

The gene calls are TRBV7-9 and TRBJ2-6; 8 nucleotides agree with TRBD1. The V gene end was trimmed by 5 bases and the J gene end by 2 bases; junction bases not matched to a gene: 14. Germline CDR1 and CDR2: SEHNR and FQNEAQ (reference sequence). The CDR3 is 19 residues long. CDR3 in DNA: TGTGCCAGCAGCCTCTCCTCCAAGACAGGGGCTACTGGGGCCAACGTCCTGACTTTC. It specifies CASSLSSKTGATGANVLTF.

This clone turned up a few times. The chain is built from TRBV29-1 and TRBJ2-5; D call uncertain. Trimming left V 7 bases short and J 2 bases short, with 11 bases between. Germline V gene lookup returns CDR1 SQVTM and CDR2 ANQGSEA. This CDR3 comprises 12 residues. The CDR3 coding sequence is TGCAGCGCCCTACTTACGCAAGAGACCCAGTACTTC. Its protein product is CSALLTQETQYF.

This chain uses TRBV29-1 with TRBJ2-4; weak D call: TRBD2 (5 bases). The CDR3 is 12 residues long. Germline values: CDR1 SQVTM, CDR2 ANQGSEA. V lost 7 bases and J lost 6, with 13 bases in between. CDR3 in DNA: TGCAGCGCTAACACGGGGAGAAACATTCAGTACTTC. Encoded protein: CSANTGRNIQYF.

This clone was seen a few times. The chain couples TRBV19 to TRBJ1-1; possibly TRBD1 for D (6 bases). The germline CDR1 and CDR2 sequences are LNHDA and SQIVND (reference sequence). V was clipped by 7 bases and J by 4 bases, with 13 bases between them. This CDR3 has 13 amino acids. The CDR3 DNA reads TGTGCCAGTACCACAGGGTGGGGCACTGAAGCTTTCTTT. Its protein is CASTTGWGTEAFF.

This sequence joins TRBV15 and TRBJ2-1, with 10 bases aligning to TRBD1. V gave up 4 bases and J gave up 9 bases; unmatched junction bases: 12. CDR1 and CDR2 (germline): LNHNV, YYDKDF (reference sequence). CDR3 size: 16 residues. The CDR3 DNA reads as TGTGCCACCAGCACACGACCCCGGGACAGGGGCGGTGAGCAGTTCTTC. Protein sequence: CATSTRPRDRGGEQFF.

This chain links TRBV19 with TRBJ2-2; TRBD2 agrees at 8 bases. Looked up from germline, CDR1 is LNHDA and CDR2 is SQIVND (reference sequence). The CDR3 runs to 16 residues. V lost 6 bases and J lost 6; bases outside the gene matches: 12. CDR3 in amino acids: CASRFQGLGRPGELFF. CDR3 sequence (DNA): TGTGCCAGTAGATTCCAGGGACTAGGAAGACCCGGGGAGCTGTTTTTT.

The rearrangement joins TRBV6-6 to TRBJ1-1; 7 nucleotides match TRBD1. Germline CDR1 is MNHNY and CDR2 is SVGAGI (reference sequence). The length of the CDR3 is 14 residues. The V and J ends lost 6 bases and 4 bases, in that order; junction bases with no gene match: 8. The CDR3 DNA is TGTGCCAGCAGCACCTCTCAGGGGGGCACTGAAGCTTTCTTT. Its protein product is CASSTSQGGTEAFF.

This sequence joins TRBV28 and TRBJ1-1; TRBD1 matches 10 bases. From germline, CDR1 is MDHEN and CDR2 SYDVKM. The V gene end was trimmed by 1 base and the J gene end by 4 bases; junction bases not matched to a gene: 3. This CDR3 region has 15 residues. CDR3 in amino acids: CASSLSGQGLTEAFF. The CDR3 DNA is TGTGCCAGCAGTTTATCGGGACAGGGGCTCACTGAAGCTTTCTTT.

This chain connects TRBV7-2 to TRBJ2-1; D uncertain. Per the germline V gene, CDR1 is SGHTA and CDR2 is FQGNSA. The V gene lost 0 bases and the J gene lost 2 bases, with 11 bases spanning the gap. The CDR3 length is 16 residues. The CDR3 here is CASSLARSVPYNEQFF. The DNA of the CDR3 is TGTGCCAGCAGCTTAGCTCGTAGTGTTCCCTACAATGAGCAGTTCTTC. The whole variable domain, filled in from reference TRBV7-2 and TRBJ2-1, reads GAGVSQSPSNKVTEKGKDVELRCDPISGHTALYWYRQSLGQGLEFLIYFQGNSAPDKSGLPSDRFSAERTGGSVSTLTIQRTQQEDSAVYLCASSLARSVPYNEQFFGPGTRLTVL.

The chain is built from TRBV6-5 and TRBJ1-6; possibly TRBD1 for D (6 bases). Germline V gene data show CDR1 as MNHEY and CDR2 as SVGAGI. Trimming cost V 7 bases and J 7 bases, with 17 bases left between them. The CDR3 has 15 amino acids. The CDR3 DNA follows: TGTGCCAGCACCAAAGCAGGGACACTAAATTCACCCCTCCACTTT. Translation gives CASTKAGTLNSPLHF.

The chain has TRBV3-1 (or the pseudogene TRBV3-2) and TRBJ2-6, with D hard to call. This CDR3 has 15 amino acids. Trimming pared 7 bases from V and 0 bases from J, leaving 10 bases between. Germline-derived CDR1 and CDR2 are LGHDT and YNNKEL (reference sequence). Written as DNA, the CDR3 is TGTGCCAGCACCCTTAGCCCCTCTGGGGCCAACGTCCTGACTTTC. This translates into CASTLSPSGANVLTF.

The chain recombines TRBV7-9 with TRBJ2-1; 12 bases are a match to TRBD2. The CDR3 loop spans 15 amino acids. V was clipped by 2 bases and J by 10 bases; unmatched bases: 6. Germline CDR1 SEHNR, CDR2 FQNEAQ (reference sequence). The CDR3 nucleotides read TGTGCCAGCAGCTTAACGCTAGCGGGAGGGGACGAGCAGTTCTTC. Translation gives CASSLTLAGGDEQFF.

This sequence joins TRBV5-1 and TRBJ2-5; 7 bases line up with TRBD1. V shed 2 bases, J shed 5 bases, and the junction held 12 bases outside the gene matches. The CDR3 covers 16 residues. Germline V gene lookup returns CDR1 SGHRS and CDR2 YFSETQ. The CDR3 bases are TGCGCCAGCAGCTTTATGGGGACAGCCTCAGGCGAGACCCAGTACTTC. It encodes CASSFMGTASGETQYF.

This CDR3 reads CASSQNRNYEQYF. DNA of the CDR3: TGTGCCAGCAGCCAAAACAGGAACTACGAGCAGTACTTC. The chain recombines TRBV16 with TRBJ2-7; a weak D match, TRBD1 (5 bases). The germline V gene has CDR1 KGHSY and CDR2 FQNENV. Between the trimmed V and J ends, which lost 2 bases and 3 bases, there was a span of 8 bases. This CDR3 spans 13 amino acids. The variable domain in full, completed from reference TRBV16 and TRBJ2-7, reads GEEVAQTPKHLVRGEGQKAKLYCAPIKGHSYVFWYQQVLKNEFKFLISFQNENVFDETGMPKERFSAKCLPNSPCSLEIQATKLEDSAVYFCASSQNRNYEQYFGPGTRLTVT.

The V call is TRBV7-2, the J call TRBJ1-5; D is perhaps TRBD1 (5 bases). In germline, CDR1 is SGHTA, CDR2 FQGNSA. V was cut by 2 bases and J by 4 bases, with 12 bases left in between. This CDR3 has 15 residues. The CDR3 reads CASSLFSGGNQPQHF. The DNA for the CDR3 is TGTGCCAGCAGCTTATTCTCGGGGGGAAATCAGCCCCAGCATTTT.

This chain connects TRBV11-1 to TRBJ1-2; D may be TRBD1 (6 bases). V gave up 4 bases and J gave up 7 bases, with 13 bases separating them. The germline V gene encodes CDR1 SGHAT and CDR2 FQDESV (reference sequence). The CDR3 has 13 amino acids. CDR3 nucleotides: TGTGCCAGCAGCTCCGAAGCAGGGGTTGGCTACACCTTC. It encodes CASSSEAGVGYTF.

The CDR3 region is CASSSQGWNSPLHF. The CDR3 coding sequence is TGTGCCAGCAGTTCACAGGGCTGGAATTCACCCCTCCACTTT. The chain employs TRBV6-2 or TRBV6-3 and TRBJ1-6, with D perhaps TRBD1 (6 bases). Trimming removed 4 bases at V and 7 bases at J, with 11 bases between. This CDR3 has 14 amino acids. The germline V gene encodes CDR1 MNHEY and CDR2 SVGEGT.

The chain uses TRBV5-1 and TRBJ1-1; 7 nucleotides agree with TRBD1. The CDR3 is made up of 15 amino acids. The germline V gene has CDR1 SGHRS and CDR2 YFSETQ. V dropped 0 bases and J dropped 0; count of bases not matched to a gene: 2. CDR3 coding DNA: TGCGCCAGCAGCTTGGGTGGGACAGTGAACACTGAAGCTTTCTTT. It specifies CASSLGGTVNTEAFF.

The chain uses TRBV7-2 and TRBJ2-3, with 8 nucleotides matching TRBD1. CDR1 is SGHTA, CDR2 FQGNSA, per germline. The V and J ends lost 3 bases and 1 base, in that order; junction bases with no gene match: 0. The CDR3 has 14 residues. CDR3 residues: CASSLDRGTDTQYF. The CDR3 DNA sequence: TGTGCCAGCAGCTTGGACAGGGGCACAGATACGCAGTATTTT.

The CDR3: CASSPSGSSYNEQFF. The CDR3 nucleotides are TGTGCCAGCAGCCCGAGCGGGAGCTCCTACAATGAGCAGTTCTTC. The chain combines TRBV28 with TRBJ2-1; 8 bases are a match to TRBD2. The CDR3 runs to 15 residues. Trimming cost V 6 bases and J 0 bases; bases outside gene matches: 4. Germline V gene sequence: CDR1 MDHEN, CDR2 SYDVKM.

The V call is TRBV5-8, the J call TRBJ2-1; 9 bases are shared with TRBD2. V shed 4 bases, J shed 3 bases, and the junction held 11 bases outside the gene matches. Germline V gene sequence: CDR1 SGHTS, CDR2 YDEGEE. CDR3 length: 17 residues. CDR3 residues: CASSIGTSRYLYNEQFF. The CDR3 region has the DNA TGTGCCAGCAGCATAGGGACTAGCAGATACCTCTACAATGAGCAGTTCTTC.

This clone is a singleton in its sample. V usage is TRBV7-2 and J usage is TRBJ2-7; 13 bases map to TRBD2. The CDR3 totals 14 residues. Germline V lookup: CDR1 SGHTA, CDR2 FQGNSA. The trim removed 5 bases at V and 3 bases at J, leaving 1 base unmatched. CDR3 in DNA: TGTGCCAGCAGCCGGACTAGCGGGAGCTACGAGCAGTACTTC. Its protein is CASSRTSGSYEQYF.

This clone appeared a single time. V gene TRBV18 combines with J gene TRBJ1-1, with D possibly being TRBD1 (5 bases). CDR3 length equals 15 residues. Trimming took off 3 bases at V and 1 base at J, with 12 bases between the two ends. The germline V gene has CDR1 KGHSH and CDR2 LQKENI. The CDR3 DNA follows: TGTGCCAGCTCACCGGTGCAGGGTAGGAACACTGAAGCTTTCTTT. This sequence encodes CASSPVQGRNTEAFF.

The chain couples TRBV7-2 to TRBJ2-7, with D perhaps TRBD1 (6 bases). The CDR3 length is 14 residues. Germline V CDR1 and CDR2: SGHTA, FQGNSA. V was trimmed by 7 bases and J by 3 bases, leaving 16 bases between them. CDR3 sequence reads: CASKPTPGVYEQYF. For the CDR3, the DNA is TGTGCCAGCAAGCCTACCCCAGGGGTCTACGAGCAGTACTTC.

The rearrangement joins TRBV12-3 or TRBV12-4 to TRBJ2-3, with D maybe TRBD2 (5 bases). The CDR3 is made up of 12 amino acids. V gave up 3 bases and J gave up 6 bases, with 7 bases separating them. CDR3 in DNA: TGTGCCAGCAGTTTCAGAGGGGATACGCAGTATTTT. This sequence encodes CASSFRGDTQYF.

The CDR3 region has the DNA TGTGCCAGTAGTATAGCCAACAGGGCCCGATTAAACACCGGGGAGCTGTTTTTT. Its protein product is CASSIANRARLNTGELFF. The rearrangement joins TRBV19 to TRBJ2-2, with a weak D call TRBD1 (6 bases). The ends were cut back, 1 base at V and 2 bases at J, with 17 bases in the middle. Germline lookup yields CDR1 LNHDA and CDR2 SQIVND (reference sequence). The CDR3 loop spans 18 amino acids.

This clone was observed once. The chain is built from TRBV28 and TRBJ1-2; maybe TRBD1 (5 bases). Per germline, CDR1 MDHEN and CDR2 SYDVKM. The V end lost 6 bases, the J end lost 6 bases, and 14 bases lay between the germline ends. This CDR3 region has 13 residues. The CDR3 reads CASSNPFRDGYTF. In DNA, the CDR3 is TGTGCCAGCAGCAACCCGTTCAGGGATGGCTACACCTTC.

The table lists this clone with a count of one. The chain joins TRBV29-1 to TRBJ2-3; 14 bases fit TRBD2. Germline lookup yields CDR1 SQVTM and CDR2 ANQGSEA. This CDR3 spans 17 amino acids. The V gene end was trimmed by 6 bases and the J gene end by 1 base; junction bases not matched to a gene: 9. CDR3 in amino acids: CSVSGTSGSRGTDTQYF. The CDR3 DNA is TGCAGCGTGTCCGGGACTAGCGGGAGTAGGGGCACAGATACGCAGTATTTT.